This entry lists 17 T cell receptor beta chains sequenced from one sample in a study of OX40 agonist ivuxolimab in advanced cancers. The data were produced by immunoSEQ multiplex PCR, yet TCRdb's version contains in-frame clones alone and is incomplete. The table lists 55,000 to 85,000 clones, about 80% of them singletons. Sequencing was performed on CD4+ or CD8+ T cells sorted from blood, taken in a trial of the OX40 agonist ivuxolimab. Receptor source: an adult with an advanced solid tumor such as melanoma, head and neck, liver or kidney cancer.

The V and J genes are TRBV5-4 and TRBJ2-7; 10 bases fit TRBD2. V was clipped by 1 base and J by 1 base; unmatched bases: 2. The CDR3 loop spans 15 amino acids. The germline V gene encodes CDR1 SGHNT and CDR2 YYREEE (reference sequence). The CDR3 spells CASSLLAGGSYEQYF. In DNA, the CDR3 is TGTGCCAGCAGCTTGTTAGCGGGGGGATCCTACGAGCAGTACTTC.

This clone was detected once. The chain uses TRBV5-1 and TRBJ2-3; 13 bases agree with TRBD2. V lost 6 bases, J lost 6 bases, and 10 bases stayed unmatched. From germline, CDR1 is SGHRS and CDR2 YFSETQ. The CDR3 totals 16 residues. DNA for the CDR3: TGCGCCAGCACCACCCGGACTAGCGGGGGCCTGGATACGCAGTATTTT. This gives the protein CASTTRTSGGLDTQYF. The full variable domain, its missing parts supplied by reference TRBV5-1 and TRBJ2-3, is KAGVTQTPRYLIKTRGQQVTLSCSPISGHRSVSWYQQTPGQGLQFLFEYFSETQRNKGNFPGRFSGRQFSNSRSEMNVSTLELGDSALYLCASTTRTSGGLDTQYFGPGTRLTVL.

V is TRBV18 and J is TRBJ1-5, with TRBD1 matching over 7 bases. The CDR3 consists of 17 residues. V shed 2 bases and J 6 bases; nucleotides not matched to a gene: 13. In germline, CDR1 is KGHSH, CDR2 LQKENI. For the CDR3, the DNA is TGTGCCAGCTCACCAACGTTTGGGGCAGGGGGAGTTCAGCCCCAGCATTTT. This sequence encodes CASSPTFGAGGVQPQHF.

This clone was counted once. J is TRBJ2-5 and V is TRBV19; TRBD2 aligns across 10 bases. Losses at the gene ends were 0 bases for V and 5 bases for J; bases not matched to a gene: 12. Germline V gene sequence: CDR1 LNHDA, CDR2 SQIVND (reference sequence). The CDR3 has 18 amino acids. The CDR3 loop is CASSIEWIAGGSGETQYF. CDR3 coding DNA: TGTGCCAGTAGTATAGAGTGGATAGCGGGGGGATCTGGGGAGACCCAGTACTTC.

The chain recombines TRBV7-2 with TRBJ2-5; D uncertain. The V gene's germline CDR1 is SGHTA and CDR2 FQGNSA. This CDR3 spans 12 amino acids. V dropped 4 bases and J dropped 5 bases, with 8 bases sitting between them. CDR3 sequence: CASSSSWETQYF. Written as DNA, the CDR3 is TGTGCCAGCAGCTCGTCCTGGGAGACCCAGTACTTC.

The CDR3 region has the DNA TGCAGCGTTGAGGAGGGTGGCTACACCTTC. Translated: CSVEEGGYTF. V gene TRBV29-1 combines with J gene TRBJ1-2; D is undetermined. From germline, CDR1 is SQVTM and CDR2 ANQGSEA. This CDR3 contains 10 residues. V was trimmed by 3 bases and J by 7 bases, leaving 6 bases between them.

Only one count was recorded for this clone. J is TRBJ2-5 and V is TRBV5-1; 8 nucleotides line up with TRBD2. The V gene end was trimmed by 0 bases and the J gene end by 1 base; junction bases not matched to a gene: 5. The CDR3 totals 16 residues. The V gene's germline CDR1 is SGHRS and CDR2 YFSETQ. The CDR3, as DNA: TGCGCCAGCAGCTTGGGGAATAGCGGGGCCCAAGAGACCCAGTACTTC. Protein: CASSLGNSGAQETQYF.

CDR3 residues: CASSRQGYQETQYF. The CDR3 DNA sequence: TGTGCCAGCAGCCGTCAAGGGTACCAAGAGACCCAGTACTTC. J is TRBJ2-5 and V is TRBV5-4; D remains unclear. Germline values: CDR1 SGHNT, CDR2 YYREEE (reference sequence). Trimming removed 4 bases from V and 0 bases from J, with 10 bases in between. There are 14 residues in the CDR3. Filled out from reference TRBV5-4 and TRBJ2-5, the complete variable domain reads ETGVTQSPTHLIKTRGQQVTLRCSSQSGHNTVSWYQQALGQGPQFIFQYYREEENGRGNFPPRFSGLQFPNYSSELNVNALELDDSALYLCASSRQGYQETQYFGPGTRLLVL.

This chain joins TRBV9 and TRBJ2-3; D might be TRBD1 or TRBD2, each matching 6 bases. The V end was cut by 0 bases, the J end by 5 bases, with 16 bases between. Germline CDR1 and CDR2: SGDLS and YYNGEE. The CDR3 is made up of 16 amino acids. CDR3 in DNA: TGTGCCAGCAGCGTAGAGAGGGGGGCCTATTTAGATACGCAGTATTTT. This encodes CASSVERGAYLDTQYF.

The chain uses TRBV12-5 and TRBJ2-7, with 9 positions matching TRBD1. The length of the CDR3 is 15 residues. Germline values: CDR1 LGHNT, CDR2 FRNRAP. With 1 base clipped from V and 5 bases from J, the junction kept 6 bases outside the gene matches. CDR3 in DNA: TGTGCTAGTGGTTTGGATGGACAGGGGTTCCACGAGCAGTACTTC. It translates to CASGLDGQGFHEQYF.

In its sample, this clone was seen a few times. Written as DNA, the CDR3 is TGCGCCAGCAGAGCTGACGGTAATGAGCAGTTCTTC. This sequence encodes CASRADGNEQFF. The V gene is TRBV5-1, the J gene TRBJ2-1; D is uncertain. The CDR3 is 12 residues long. Trimming took 5 bases from V and 7 from J, leaving 10 bases between them. CDR1 and CDR2 from the germline V gene are SGHRS and YFSETQ.

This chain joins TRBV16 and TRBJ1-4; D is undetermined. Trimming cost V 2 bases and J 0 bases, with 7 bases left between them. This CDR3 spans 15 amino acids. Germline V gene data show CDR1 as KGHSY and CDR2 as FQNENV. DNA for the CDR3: TGTGCCAGCAGCCAAACGACGTCAACTAATGAAAAACTGTTTTTT. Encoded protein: CASSQTTSTNEKLFF.

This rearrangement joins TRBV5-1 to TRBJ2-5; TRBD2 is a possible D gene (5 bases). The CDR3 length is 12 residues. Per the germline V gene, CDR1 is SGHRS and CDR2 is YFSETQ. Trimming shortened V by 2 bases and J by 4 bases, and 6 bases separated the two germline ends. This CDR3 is CASSFEGETQYF. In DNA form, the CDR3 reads TGCGCCAGCAGCTTTGAGGGAGAGACCCAGTACTTC.

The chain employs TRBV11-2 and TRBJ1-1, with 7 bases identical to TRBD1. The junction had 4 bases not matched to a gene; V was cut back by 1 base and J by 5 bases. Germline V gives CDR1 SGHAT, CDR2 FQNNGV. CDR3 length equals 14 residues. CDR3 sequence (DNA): TGTGCCAGCAGCTTAGTTCAGGGGGGGACTGAAGCTTTCTTT. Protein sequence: CASSLVQGGTEAFF.

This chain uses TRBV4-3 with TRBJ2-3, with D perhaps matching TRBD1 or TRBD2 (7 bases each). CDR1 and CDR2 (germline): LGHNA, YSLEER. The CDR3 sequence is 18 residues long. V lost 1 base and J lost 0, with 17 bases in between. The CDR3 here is CASSQAGGRGTSTDTQYF. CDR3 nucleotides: TGCGCCAGCAGCCAAGCAGGGGGGAGGGGCACTAGCACAGATACGCAGTATTTT.

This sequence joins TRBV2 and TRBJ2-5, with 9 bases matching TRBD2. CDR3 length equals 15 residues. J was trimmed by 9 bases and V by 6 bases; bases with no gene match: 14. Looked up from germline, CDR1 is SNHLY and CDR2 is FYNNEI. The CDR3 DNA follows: TGTGCCAGCAGGCCCCAGCGGGGGGCCGGTGTGGCCCAGTACTTC. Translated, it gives CASRPQRGAGVAQYF.

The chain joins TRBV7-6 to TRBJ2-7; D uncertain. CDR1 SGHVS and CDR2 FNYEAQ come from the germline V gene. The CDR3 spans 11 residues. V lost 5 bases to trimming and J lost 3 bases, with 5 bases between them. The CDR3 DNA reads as TGTGCCAGCAGCGTCAACTACGAGCAGTACTTC. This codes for CASSVNYEQYF.